The 21 T cell receptor beta chains reported below all come from one sample, sequenced in a study of cytomegalovirus exposure and HLA in healthy donors. The PCR employed 60 Vbeta primers together with 13 Jbeta primers. Some clones are missing from TCRdb's copy, which holds only in-frame ones; the method was immunoSEQ multiplex PCR. Of 100,000 to 150,000 clones detected, roughly 79% appear once; the ten largest clones hold approximately 1.7%. Sequenced sample: PBMCs. These receptors were collected from a woman aged 40 to 50 in good health and CMV-seronegative.

The CDR3 nucleotides are TGTGCCAGCAGCTTAGTTAGGACAGGCAACACCGGGGAGCTGTTTTTT. Its translation: CASSLVRTGNTGELFF. The chain couples TRBV7-9 to TRBJ2-2, with 7 bases aligning to TRBD1. The CDR3 covers 16 residues. Germline CDR1 SEHNR, CDR2 FQNEAQ (reference sequence). The V gene end was trimmed by 1 base and the J gene end by 2 bases; junction bases not matched to a gene: 4.

A remark on this clone: One junction end disagrees with the germline gene, perhaps due to a read error. This chain joins TRBV18 and TRBJ2-6; tentatively, D is TRBD2 (7 bases). Germline CDR1 reads KGHSH; CDR2 reads LQKENI. The CDR3 runs 16 residues. CDR3 nucleotide sequence: TGTGCCAGCTCACCACTCGTGATGGGGGGGGCCAACGGCCTGACTTTC. Its translation is CASSPLVMGGANGLTF. Variable domain in full (rest from reference TRBV18 and TRBJ2-6): NAGVMQNPRHLVRRRGQEARLRCSPMKGHSHVYWYRQLPEEGLKFMVYLQKENIIDESGMPKERFSAEFPKEGPSILRIQQVVRGDSAAYFCASSPLVMGGANGLTFGAGSRLTVL.

The J gene is TRBJ2-3, the V gene TRBV9; 12 bases map to TRBD2. J gave up 4 bases and V 0 bases, and 6 bases lay outside the gene matches. The CDR3 covers 17 residues. From germline, CDR1 is SGDLS and CDR2 YYNGEE. CDR3 residues: CASSVEGRLAGADTQYF. Here the CDR3 DNA reads TGTGCCAGCAGCGTAGAGGGGAGACTAGCGGGGGCAGATACGCAGTATTTT.

A few counts support this clone. The chain couples TRBV5-5 to TRBJ2-1; perhaps TRBD1 as D (6 bases). Germline CDR1 reads SGHKS; CDR2 reads YYEKEE (reference sequence). The ends were cut back, 0 bases at V and 7 bases at J, with 20 bases in the middle. The CDR3 has 17 amino acids. CDR3 sequence: CASSLDLGGHMNNEQFF. CDR3 bases: TGTGCCAGCAGCTTGGATCTAGGGGGACATATGAATAATGAGCAGTTCTTC.

This clone appeared a few times. The V and J genes are TRBV6-1 and TRBJ2-7; D is perhaps TRBD2 (6 bases). Trimming took off 3 bases at V and 7 bases at J, with 19 bases between the two ends. The germline V gene encodes CDR1 MNHNS and CDR2 SASEGT. The CDR3 contains 15 residues. Here the CDR3 reads CASSESGTAGGEQYF. In DNA form, the CDR3 reads TGTGCCAGCAGTGAGTCCGGGACGGCTGGAGGGGAGCAGTACTTC.

This clone showed up just a few times. The chain has TRBV27 and TRBJ1-2; 8 nucleotides match TRBD1. Trimming cost V 7 bases and J 3 bases; bases outside gene matches: 7. This CDR3 region has 14 residues. Germline assignment: CDR1 MNHEY and CDR2 SMNVEV (reference sequence). CDR3 in DNA: TGTGCCAGCAAAAAGGACAGGGAAGACTATGGCTACACCTTC. Protein: CASKKDREDYGYTF.

V and J are TRBV28 and TRBJ1-1, with a tentative D call TRBD1 (5 bases). Germline values: CDR1 MDHEN, CDR2 SYDVKM. The ends were cut back, 3 bases at V and 3 bases at J, with 11 bases in the middle. The CDR3 is 14 amino acids. CDR3 protein: CASSLTRGDTEAFF. The CDR3 DNA sequence: TGTGCCAGCAGTTTGACTAGGGGAGACACTGAAGCTTTCTTT.

This clone appeared a single time. The CDR3 is CASTRQGPGNEKLFF. CDR3 sequence (DNA): TGTGCCAGCACCCGACAGGGCCCGGGGAATGAAAAACTGTTTTTT. The chain recombines TRBV2 with TRBJ1-4, with 7 bases matching TRBD1. The CDR3 is 15 amino acids. Per the germline V gene, CDR1 is SNHLY and CDR2 is FYNNEI. V trimming: 7 bases; J trimming: 5 bases; junction bases outside the gene matches: 10. The full variable domain, its missing parts supplied by reference TRBV2 and TRBJ1-4, is EPEVTQTPSHQVTQMGQEVILRCVPISNHLYFYWYRQILGQKVEFLVSFYNNEISEKSEIFDDQFSVERPDGSNFTLKIRSTKLEDSAMYFCASTRQGPGNEKLFFGSGTQLSVL.

The chain links TRBV7-2 to TRBJ2-3; D is perhaps TRBD2 (6 bases). This CDR3 has 14 amino acids. The germline V gene encodes CDR1 SGHTA and CDR2 FQGNSA. The ends were cut back, 4 bases at V and 0 bases at J, with 8 bases in the middle. CDR3 DNA: TGTGCCAGCAGCTCACGGGGGAGCACAGATACGCAGTATTTT. The encoded protein is CASSSRGSTDTQYF.

This clone was picked up a small number of times. The genes are TRBV5-4 and TRBJ2-3, with D possibly matching TRBD2 (5 bases). Trimming stripped 1 base from V and 0 bases from J, with 6 bases between. In germline, CDR1 is SGHNT, CDR2 YYREEE (reference sequence). This CDR3 comprises 14 residues. The CDR3 spells CASSLTGSTDTQYF. CDR3 DNA sequence: TGTGCCAGCAGCTTGACGGGGAGCACAGATACGCAGTATTTT.

In this sample, this clone turned up a few times. V usage is TRBV7-8 and J usage is TRBJ2-3; possible D gene TRBD2, 6 bases. Trimming stripped 6 bases from V and 5 bases from J, with 21 bases between. The CDR3 runs to 16 residues. The V gene's germline CDR1 is SGHVS and CDR2 FQNEAQ. The DNA of the CDR3 is TGTGCCAGCAGTTCTGGGAGGACTACCGGAATAGATACGCAGTATTTT. This translates into CASSSGRTTGIDTQYF.

This clone was seen a handful of times. The chain recombines TRBV10-2 with TRBJ2-1; D is perhaps TRBD2 (7 bases). The CDR3 is 14 residues long. Germline CDR1 reads WSHSY; CDR2 reads SAAADI. Trimming stripped 3 bases from V and 8 bases from J, with 14 bases between. The CDR3 nucleotides are TGCGCCAGCAGTGATAGAGGGGGGGTGGATGAGCAGTTCTTC. Its protein is CASSDRGGVDEQFF.

The chain carries TRBV10-3 and TRBJ2-5, with 14 bases matching TRBD2. Germline V gene lookup returns CDR1 ENHRY and CDR2 SYGVKD. V shed 3 bases, J shed 0 bases, and the junction held 6 bases outside the gene matches. The CDR3 runs to 18 residues. CDR3 sequence: CAISDFKGLAGDQETQYF. In nucleotides, the CDR3 is TGTGCCATCAGTGATTTTAAGGGACTAGCGGGGGACCAAGAGACCCAGTACTTC.

The chain is built from TRBV5-6 and TRBJ1-5, with D unclear. Germline CDR1 is SGHDT and CDR2 is YYEEEE. The CDR3 covers 13 residues. Between the trimmed V and J ends, which lost 4 bases and 5 bases, there was a span of 10 bases. CDR3: CASSLGGHQPQHF. The CDR3 DNA reads TGTGCCAGCAGCCTTGGAGGGCATCAGCCCCAGCATTTT.

The chain joins TRBV28 to TRBJ2-1; possibly TRBD2 for D (6 bases). The CDR3 length is 13 residues. V dropped 4 bases and J dropped 7 bases, with 11 bases sitting between them. Germline V gives CDR1 MDHEN, CDR2 SYDVKM. The CDR3 spells CASSYGGENEQFF. CDR3 in DNA: TGTGCCAGCAGTTACGGGGGTGAAAATGAGCAGTTCTTC.

The chain uses TRBV19 and TRBJ2-1, with 7 bases identical to TRBD2. The V gene's germline CDR1 is LNHDA and CDR2 SQIVND (reference sequence). V was clipped by 4 bases and J by 11 bases; unmatched bases: 5. The length of the CDR3 is 12 residues. The CDR3 sequence is CASSTAGVQQFF. The CDR3 DNA reads TGTGCCAGTAGTACGGCGGGAGTACAGCAGTTCTTC.

This chain joins TRBV13 and TRBJ2-2, with 14 bases aligning to TRBD2. Germline V gene lookup returns CDR1 PRHDT and CDR2 FYEKMQ (reference sequence). Unmatched junction bases numbered 7, after V lost 6 bases and J lost 4 bases. The CDR3 totals 17 residues. The CDR3: CASRRTSGGPATGELFF. DNA of the CDR3: TGTGCCAGCAGACGGACTAGCGGGGGGCCCGCCACCGGGGAGCTGTTTTTT.

The J gene is TRBJ2-5, the V gene TRBV7-3; 11 positions match TRBD2. The J call may be in error: the DNA end matches TRBJ2-7 better. Per the germline V gene, CDR1 is SGHTA and CDR2 is FQGTGA. The CDR3 sequence is 17 residues long. CDR3 DNA: TGTGCCAGCAGCCCGGGCCCTCTAGCGGGAGGAGCCTACGAGCAGTACTTC. This sequence encodes CASSPGPLAGGAYEQYF.

The chain combines TRBV10-1 with TRBJ2-7; 12 nucleotides align to TRBD2. V was pared by 6 bases and J by 6 bases, with 3 bases of the junction left unmatched. Germline CDR1 reads WNHNN; CDR2 reads SYGVQD (reference sequence). The CDR3 totals 13 residues. CDR3 sequence (DNA): TGCGCCAGCAGCTCTAGCGGGAGGGGCGAGCAGTACTTC. This codes for CASSSSGRGEQYF.

This clone was seen a handful of times. Its ends do not fully match the called genes, so a read error is possible. The chain has TRBV6-1 and TRBJ2-6; 7 positions agree with TRBD1. This CDR3 region has 17 residues. Germline values: CDR1 MNHNS, CDR2 SASEGT. The CDR3 reads CASSAGQAPSGANGLTF. In nucleotides, the CDR3 is TGTGCCAGCAGTGCAGGACAGGCCCCCTCTGGGGCCAACGGCCTGACTTTC.

The chain carries TRBV14 and TRBJ2-5; perhaps TRBD2 as D (6 bases). The V and J ends lost 0 bases and 5 bases respectively, with 16 bases between them. The CDR3 sequence is 16 residues long. CDR1 and CDR2 from the germline V gene are SGHDN and FVKESK. CDR3 in amino acids: CASSQDRAHRGETQYF. CDR3 sequence (DNA): TGTGCCAGCAGCCAAGATAGGGCCCACCGGGGGGAGACCCAGTACTTC.